The rows below give T cell receptor beta chains drawn from one sample of a study of spatial heterogeneity in lung cancer. MiXCR, run by TCRdb on the 5' RACE reads, gives a single entry per CDR3 protein. The sample holds nearly 80,000 distinct CDR3 sequences; under 8.5% are singletons and the top ten take 6.8%. The sequencing used PBMCs, collected at surgery. These receptors came from a male donor with early-stage non-small cell lung cancer. The CDR3 runs from the conserved cysteine through the conserved F or W. D genes are given only for firm matches. Clone size, where shown, is once, few, many, or a class for clones that have expanded.

j_call clone_size v_call cdr3_length d_call cdr3_nt cdr3_aa
TRBJ1-5 few TRBV9 17 TRBD1 TGTGCCAGCAGCGTAGTCCCCCGCAGGGGGTGCAATCAGCCCCAGCATTTT CASSVVPRRGCNQPQHF
TRBJ2-7 few TRBV5-1 13 TRBD1 TGCGCCAGCAGCCTTTGGGGGACAGGCGAGCAGTACTTC CASSLWGTGEQYF
TRBJ2-1 many TRBV7-2 16 TRBD1 TGTGCCAGCAGCCCTACCCCCGCAGGGGGCTACAATGAGCAGTTCTTC CASSPTPAGGYNEQFF
TRBJ1-1 - TRBV12-3/TRBV12-4 15 - TGTGCCAGCAGTTCCTCCCGACAGTTAAACACTGAAGCTTTCTTT CASSSSRQLNTEAFF
TRBJ1-5 many TRBV4-2 15 - TGTGCCAGCAGCCAAGATTGGGACTTCGATCAGCCCCAGCATTTT CASSQDWDFDQPQHF
TRBJ2-1 - TRBV12-3/TRBV12-4 15 TRBD2 TGTGCCAGCACCTTAAGCGGGAGTCCGTTGAATGAGCAGTTCTTC CASTLSGSPLNEQFF
TRBJ2-2 - TRBV24-1 17 - TGTGCCACCAGTGATTCCGGACTCGGGGTGAACACCGGGGAGCTGTTTTTT CATSDSGLGVNTGELFF
TRBJ2-5 many TRBV7-2 10 - TGTGCCAGCAGCTTGAGGAGTATTCACTTC CASSLRSIHF
TRBJ1-4 many TRBV7-8 15 TRBD1 TGTGCCAGCAGCTTGGGACAGCTGAATAATGAAAAACTGTTTTTT CASSLGQLNNEKLFF
TRBJ1-6 many TRBV5-5 14 - TGTGCCAGCAGCCTCAGCTCCTATAATTCACCCCTCCACTTT CASSLSSYNSPLHF
TRBJ2-6 many TRBV7-9 17 TRBD1 TGTGCCAGCAGCTCGGACAGGGGAAGGACTGGGGCCAACGTCCTGACTTTC CASSSDRGRTGANVLTF
TRBJ2-3 - TRBV6-6 17 TRBD2 TGTGCCAGCAGTTACCCCTCAGCTAGCGGGAGGACAGATACGCAGTATTTT CASSYPSASGRTDTQYF
TRBJ2-3 many TRBV2 15 - TGTGCCAGCAGTGTGAGGACTACTAGCACAGATACGCAGTATTTT CASSVRTTSTDTQYF
TRBJ2-1 many TRBV20-1 12 - TGCAGTGCTGAATTTAGCTACAATGAGCAGTTCTTC CSAEFSYNEQFF
TRBJ1-3 many TRBV7-9 16 - TGTGCCAGCAGCTTTAATGTGGGAGGCTCTGGAAACACCATATATTTT CASSFNVGGSGNTIYF
TRBJ1-5 few TRBV6-5 12 - TGTGCCAGCAGTGCGTCGACAGGCCTACAGCATTTT CASSASTGLQHF
TRBJ1-5 many TRBV27 11 - TGTGCCAGCAGTATGGGGGGGCCCCAGCATTTT CASSMGGPQHF
TRBJ2-5 many TRBV5-1 14 - TGCGCCAGCAGCTTGATTTCGAACGTCGAGACCCAGTACTTC CASSLISNVETQYF